A selection of T cell receptor beta chains follows, all from one sample in a study of control samples from healthy donors and cancer patients. Some clones are missing from TCRdb's copy, which holds only in-frame ones; the method was immunoSEQ multiplex PCR. The sample lists 150,000 or so clones; 80% to 95% were seen once. The specimen sequenced was blood. The receptor source for this set is a man between 18 and 35 years old in good health. The CDR3 runs from the conserved cysteine through the conserved F or W. A D gene is named only where the DNA matches it firmly. Expanded clones get a size class; other rows say once, few or many, or leave the size out.

clone_size,v_call,d_call,j_call,cdr3_length,cdr3_aa,cdr3_nt
.,TRBV15,.,TRBJ1-2,15,CATSSGGAYNYGYTF,TGTGCCACCAGCAGCGGGGGGGCCTATAACTATGGCTACACCTTC
.,TRBV28,.,TRBJ2-1,14,CASSLLSQYNEQFF,TGTGCCAGCAGTTTATTGTCACAATACAATGAGCAGTTCTTC
.,TRBV19,TRBD2,TRBJ2-4,16,CASSIVTSAGGNIQYF,TGTGCCAGTAGTATAGTCACCTCGGCGGGGGGAAACATTCAGTACTTC
.,TRBV6-5,TRBD1,TRBJ1-6,15,CASSSGGAMNSPLHF,TGTGCCAGCAGTTCAGGGGGCGCGATGAATTCACCCCTCCACTTT
.,TRBV30,.,TRBJ1-1,13,CAWEPRLNTEAFF,TGTGCCTGGGAGCCGAGGCTGAACACTGAAGCTTTCTTT
.,TRBV30,.,TRBJ1-2,11,CAWSVLRGYTF,TGTGCCTGGAGTGTACTCCGTGGCTACACCTTC
.,TRBV12-3/TRBV12-4,.,TRBJ2-1,12,CASTWGGAEQFF,TGTGCCAGCACCTGGGGGGGGGCTGAGCAGTTCTTC
.,TRBV4-1,TRBD1,TRBJ1-1,14,CASSQGQGGTEAFF,TGCGCCAGCAGCCAGGGACAGGGGGGTACTGAAGCTTTCTTT
.,TRBV5-5,.,TRBJ1-6,16,CASSLVLGFENSPLHF,TGTGCCAGCAGCTTAGTCTTAGGGTTTGAAAATTCACCCCTCCACTTT
.,TRBV6-5,.,TRBJ2-2,12,CASEQGSGELFF,TGTGCCAGCGAACAGGGCTCCGGGGAGCTGTTTTTT
.,TRBV18,TRBD1,TRBJ2-7,15,CASSPGQGGNYEQYF,TGTGCCAGCTCACCCGGACAGGGGGGTAACTACGAGCAGTACTTC
.,TRBV28,.,TRBJ1-1,13,CASSPQVNTEAFF,TGTGCCAGCAGTCCCCAGGTGAACACTGAAGCTTTCTTT
.,TRBV5-6,.,TRBJ1-1,16,CASSLRSWPMNTEAFF,TGTGCCAGCAGCTTACGCTCTTGGCCTATGAACACTGAAGCTTTCTTT
once,TRBV28,.,TRBJ2-7,13,CASSLSDRYEQYF,TGTGCCAGCAGTTTATCCGACCGCTACGAGCAGTACTTC
.,TRBV7-2,.,TRBJ1-1,14,CASSLLGLNTEAFF,TGTGCCAGCAGCTTACTGGGATTGAACACTGAAGCTTTCTTT
.,TRBV10-3,.,TRBJ1-1,11,CASQANTEAFF,TGTGCCTCCCAGGCGAACACTGAAGCTTTCTTT
.,TRBV7-2,.,TRBJ1-5,15,CASSFSRVRNQPQHF,TGTGCCAGCAGCTTCTCCAGGGTTCGCAATCAGCCCCAGCATTTT
.,TRBV19,.,TRBJ1-5,12,CASSPGNQPQHF,TGTGCCAGTAGTCCGGGTAATCAGCCCCAGCATTTT
.,TRBV2,TRBD2,TRBJ2-5,20,CASSDRRSRLAGATRETQYF,TGTGCCAGCAGTGATCGCCGATCTCGACTAGCGGGGGCCACCCGAGAGACCCAGTACTTC
once,TRBV20-1,.,TRBJ2-2,11,CSAEIGGELFF,TGCAGTGCGGAAATAGGCGGGGAGCTGTTTTTT
.,TRBV19,TRBD1,TRBJ2-5,15,CASRPQTGGGETQYF,TGTGCCAGTCGACCTCAAACAGGGGGCGGAGAGACCCAGTACTTC
.,TRBV4-3,.,TRBJ2-3,16,CASSQDQGTVSDTQYF,TGCGCCAGCAGCCAAGATCAGGGGACGGTTTCGGATACGCAGTATTTT
.,TRBV10-3,.,TRBJ1-2,17,CAISESQGWGSNYGYTF,TGTGCCATCAGTGAGTCGCAGGGGTGGGGATCTAACTATGGCTACACCTTC
.,TRBV4-1,.,TRBJ1-6,16,CASSQVAGINNSPLHF,TGCGCCAGCAGCCAAGTGGCAGGGATAAATAATTCACCCCTCCACTTT
.,TRBV11-2,TRBD1,TRBJ2-7,13,CASSLRTGYEQYF,TGTGCCAGCAGCCTCCGGACAGGCTACGAGCAGTACTTC
.,TRBV30,TRBD1,TRBJ1-5,12,CAWDRDGGPQHF,TGTGCCTGGGACAGGGACGGGGGGCCCCAGCATTTT
.,TRBV11-2,.,TRBJ2-1,17,CASSSPTAGHITNEQFF,TGTGCCAGCAGCTCACCCACGGCGGGACACATTACAAATGAGCAGTTCTTC
once,TRBV5-1,TRBD1,TRBJ2-6,19,CASSLERQGLGSGANVLTF,TGCGCCAGCAGCTTGGAGAGACAGGGGCTAGGTTCTGGGGCCAACGTCCTGACTTTC
.,TRBV7-8,.,TRBJ2-7,13,CASSVRGRAEQYF,TGTGCCAGCAGCGTAAGGGGACGGGCCGAGCAGTACTTC
.,TRBV14,TRBD1,TRBJ1-6,15,CASSLRTGGYSPLHF,TGTGCCAGCAGCCTCCGTACAGGGGGTTATTCACCCCTCCACTTT
.,TRBV30,.,TRBJ1-4,12,CAWNREVEKLFF,TGTGCCTGGAACAGGGAGGTGGAAAAACTGTTTTTT
.,TRBV30,.,TRBJ2-2,14,CAWSVGTNTGELFF,TGTGCCTGGAGTGTAGGCACGAACACCGGGGAGCTGTTTTTT
.,TRBV5-4,.,TRBJ2-7,16,CASSLGGGTGIYEQYF,TGTGCCAGCAGCTTGGGGGGAGGGACAGGAATTTACGAGCAGTACTTC
.,TRBV6-5,.,TRBJ1-1,14,CASSHRQMNTEAFF,TGTGCCAGCAGCCACCGACAGATGAACACTGAAGCTTTCTTT
.,TRBV19,.,TRBJ2-1,15,CASTGAASSYNEQFF,TGTGCCAGTACCGGGGCGGCGAGCTCCTACAATGAGCAGTTCTTC
once,TRBV5-5,.,TRBJ1-2,16,CASSLGPRTVDYGYTF,TGTGCCAGCAGCTTGGGGCCCAGGACGGTCGATTATGGCTACACCTTC
once,TRBV4-2,TRBD2,TRBJ2-7,14,CASSQDEAGGRQYF,TGTGCCAGCAGCCAAGATGAGGCGGGAGGAAGACAGTACTTC
.,TRBV9,.,TRBJ1-2,16,CASSVAGVPPNYGYTF,TGTGCCAGCAGCGTAGCGGGGGTCCCCCCAAACTATGGCTACACCTTC
few,TRBV19,TRBD2,TRBJ2-5,15,CASSISGSFSQTQYF,TGTGCCAGTAGTATAAGCGGGAGTTTCAGTCAGACCCAGTACTTC
.,TRBV6-2/TRBV6-3,.,TRBJ2-7,15,CASSYDGDSIYEQYF,TGTGCCAGCAGTTACGACGGGGACTCTATCTACGAGCAGTACTTC
.,TRBV6-5,.,TRBJ1-5,15,CASSFSLGSKQPQHF,TGTGCCAGCAGTTTTTCTCTTGGGAGTAAACAGCCCCAGCATTTT
.,TRBV18,.,TRBJ1-6,17,CASSPRSRGSFDSPLHF,TGTGCCAGCTCACCACGATCCCGGGGCAGTTTTGATTCACCCCTCCACTTT
.,TRBV9,.,TRBJ2-1,13,CASSGNYYNEQFF,TGTGCCAGCAGCGGCAACTACTACAATGAGCAGTTCTTC
.,TRBV12-3/TRBV12-4,.,TRBJ1-5,13,CASSLGPSGPQHF,TGTGCCAGCAGTTTAGGCCCCTCGGGGCCCCAGCATTTT
.,TRBV10-3,.,TRBJ1-2,15,CAISESFLRPGGYTF,TGTGCCATCAGTGAGTCGTTCTTAAGGCCCGGTGGCTACACCTTC
.,TRBV4-3,.,TRBJ1-1,13,CASSQTTGLEAFF,TGCGCCAGCAGCCAAACGACCGGTCTTGAAGCTTTCTTT
.,TRBV2,TRBD2,TRBJ2-7,14,CASSTYGEGNEQYF,TGTGCCAGCAGTACCTATGGGGAGGGAAACGAGCAGTACTTC
once,TRBV12-3/TRBV12-4,.,TRBJ1-1,13,CASSLEGGDEAFF,TGTGCCAGCAGTTTAGAGGGCGGGGATGAAGCTTTCTTT
once,TRBV4-2,.,TRBJ2-1,12,CASSLLGNEQFF,TGTGCCAGCAGCCTATTGGGCAATGAGCAGTTCTTC
.,TRBV19,.,TRBJ2-7,14,CASSIRQNSYEQYF,TGTGCCAGTAGTATTCGCCAGAACTCCTACGAGCAGTACTTC